This entry lists 22 T cell receptor beta chains sequenced from one sample in a study of metastatic and nonmetastatic thyroid tumors. Each patient came to thyroid surgery without any prior treatment (of any kind). TCRdb reprocessed the PCR reads using MiXCR. The repertoire holds about 25,000 clones, with roughly 21% as singletons. Sequencing was carried out using blood. The receptor set was obtained from a male donor with papillary thyroid cancer or a benign thyroid nodule (not recorded which). Some clones in this sample may be carry-over from other donors' samples.

This clone has at least ten counts. The gene calls are TRBV4-3 and TRBJ1-1, with a tentative D call TRBD1 (5 bases). The germline gives CDR1 LGHNA, CDR2 YSLEER. The ends were cut back, 0 bases at V and 7 bases at J, with 12 bases in the middle. The CDR3 contains 14 residues. The CDR3 loop reads CASSQDRGDGEAFF. Written as DNA, the CDR3 is TGCGCCAGCAGCCAAGATCGGGGGGATGGTGAAGCTTTCTTT.

There are a few counts of this clone. This may stem from a read error, because a much larger clone lies one nucleotide away. J is TRBJ2-1 and V is TRBV19, with D perhaps TRBD2 (5 bases). Germline CDR1 is LNHDA and CDR2 is SQIVND (reference sequence). There are 14 residues in the CDR3. Trimming stripped 6 bases from V and 5 bases from J, with 14 bases between. CDR3 nucleotide sequence: TGTGCCAGTAGCCACCCGGGGTACAACAATGAGCAGTTCTTC. Residues: CASSHPGYNNEQFF.

This clone came up many times. The chain links TRBV30 to TRBJ2-1; TRBD1 is a possible D gene (5 bases). Germline CDR1 reads GTSNPN; CDR2 reads SVGIG (reference sequence). This CDR3 is built from 14 residues. The V end was cut by 2 bases, the J end by 3 bases, with 11 bases between. The CDR3: CAWSPRDHYNEQFF. CDR3 sequence (DNA): TGTGCCTGGAGTCCCAGGGATCACTACAATGAGCAGTTCTTC.

The V gene is TRBV6-5, the J gene TRBJ1-2; tentative D call: TRBD1 (5 bases). The germline V gene has CDR1 MNHEY and CDR2 SVGAGI. The V end lost 0 bases, the J end lost 3 bases, and 14 bases lay between the germline ends. This CDR3 has 16 residues. The CDR3 loop is CASSYSLGGWDYGYTF. Here the CDR3 DNA reads TGTGCCAGCAGTTACTCTCTGGGGGGATGGGACTATGGCTACACCTTC.

This rearrangement joins TRBV11-2 to TRBJ2-7; D is unclear. Deletions cut 2 bases from V and 4 bases from J, with 9 bases between. CDR1 and CDR2 (germline): SGHAT, FQNNGV. This CDR3 region has 13 residues. DNA for the CDR3: TGTGCCAGCAGCTTATTCGTGGAGTACGAGCAGTACTTC. It is translated as CASSLFVEYEQYF.

This clone was counted ten times or more. This sequence joins TRBV12-3 or TRBV12-4 and TRBJ2-5, with 14 bases identical to TRBD2. The V and J ends lost 3 bases and 9 bases, in that order; junction bases with no gene match: 21. The CDR3 is made up of 20 amino acids. The CDR3 is CASSLGRYGLAGGQTVAQYF. The DNA of the CDR3 is TGTGCCAGCAGTTTGGGGAGATACGGACTAGCGGGAGGCCAGACAGTGGCCCAGTACTTC.

This clone was recorded at least ten times. This chain connects TRBV11-2 to TRBJ2-1, with a possible D match to TRBD2 (5 bases). In germline, CDR1 is SGHAT, CDR2 FQNNGV. There are 15 residues in the CDR3. V was trimmed by 2 bases and J by 7 bases, leaving 15 bases between them. This chain's CDR3 is CASSLHSALGNEQFF. The CDR3 coding sequence is TGTGCCAGCAGCTTACATAGCGCCCTGGGTAATGAGCAGTTCTTC.

J is TRBJ1-6 and V is TRBV20-1; 9 bases fit TRBD1. V trimming: 6 bases; J trimming: 7 bases; junction bases outside the gene matches: 13. The germline V gene encodes CDR1 DFQATT and CDR2 SNEGSKA (reference sequence). The CDR3 consists of 16 residues. The CDR3 sequence is CSATKPGTGLNSPLHF. CDR3 coding DNA: TGCAGTGCGACTAAACCCGGGACAGGGCTAAATTCACCCCTCCACTTT.

The chain recombines TRBV6-2 or TRBV6-3 with TRBJ2-5; TRBD2 matches at 9 bases. Trimming cost V 5 bases and J 5 bases; bases outside gene matches: 6. Per germline, CDR1 MNHEY and CDR2 SVGEGT. This CDR3 contains 14 residues. The CDR3 is CASSPGLATETQYF. The CDR3 bases are TGTGCCAGCAGTCCGGGACTAGCAACGGAGACCCAGTACTTC.

This chain uses TRBV20-1 with TRBJ1-2; D not certain. The CDR3 loop spans 14 amino acids. V lost 1 base and J 4 bases, leaving 13 bases between the germline ends. The germline CDR1 and CDR2 sequences are DFQATT and SNEGSKA (reference sequence). Here the CDR3 DNA reads TGCAGTGCTAGAGGGCACAAGGCCCTCTATGGCTACACCTTC. The encoded protein is CSARGHKALYGYTF.

This clone was recorded at least ten times. The chain has TRBV30 and TRBJ2-2, with D possibly called TRBD1 or TRBD2 (5 bases each). The V end lost 5 bases, the J end lost 7 bases, and 14 bases lay between the germline ends. There are 13 residues in the CDR3. In germline, CDR1 is GTSNPN, CDR2 SVGIG (reference sequence). In DNA, the CDR3 is TGTGCCTGGGGGACGTTCAACGGCGGGGAGCTGTTTTTT. It translates to CAWGTFNGGELFF. The variable domain in full, completed from reference TRBV30 and TRBJ2-2, reads SQTIHQWPATLVQPVGSPLSLECTVEGTSNPNLYWYRQAAGRGLQLLFYSVGIGQISSEVPQNLSASRPQDRQFILSSKKLLLSDSGFYLCAWGTFNGGELFFGEGSRLTVL.

Judged by abundance, this clone is medium-sized. This chain links TRBV6-5 with TRBJ1-1, with D unresolved. CDR1 and CDR2 (germline): MNHEY, SVGAGI. V was shortened by 1 base and J by 1 base, with 10 bases between the two germline ends. The length of the CDR3 is 15 residues. CDR3 sequence reads: CASSYYHLPNTEAFF. In DNA form, the CDR3 reads TGTGCCAGCAGTTACTATCACTTACCGAACACTGAAGCTTTCTTT.

At least ten counts were recorded for this clone. The chain employs TRBV5-8 and TRBJ2-7, with a possible D match to TRBD1 (6 bases). In germline, CDR1 is SGHTS, CDR2 YDEGEE. The CDR3 loop spans 15 amino acids. V gave up 2 bases and J gave up 1 base, with 13 bases separating them. CDR3 bases: TGTGCCAGCAGCTTCCACAGGGTCCATTCCTACGAGCAGTACTTC. Residues: CASSFHRVHSYEQYF.

This chain links TRBV9 with TRBJ2-7; no reliable D call. Trimming removed 6 bases from V and 3 bases from J, with 19 bases in between. Germline V lookup: CDR1 SGDLS, CDR2 YYNGEE. The CDR3 length is 15 residues. CDR3 nucleotides: TGTGCCAGCATCCCAAATGTTTCCCCCTTCTACGAGCAGTACTTC. Its translation: CASIPNVSPFYEQYF.

This clone was observed a few times. The CDR3 region has the DNA TGTGCCAGCAGTGGGTTTGTTTCCGATCAGTACTTC. This translates into CASSGFVSDQYF. The gene calls are TRBV2 and TRBJ2-7; D is uncertain. Deletions cut 4 bases from V and 10 bases from J, with 14 bases between. Germline CDR1 reads SNHLY; CDR2 reads FYNNEI. The CDR3 is 12 amino acids.

The rearrangement joins TRBV2 to TRBJ2-5; no clear D. V was cut by 4 bases and J by 1 base, with 1 base left in between. The germline V gene encodes CDR1 SNHLY and CDR2 FYNNEI. The CDR3 extends over 11 amino acids. This chain's CDR3 is CASSVQETQYF. The CDR3 DNA follows: TGTGCCAGCAGTGTCCAAGAGACCCAGTACTTC. Looking up the rest from reference TRBV2 and TRBJ2-5 gives the full variable domain: EPEVTQTPSHQVTQMGQEVILRCVPISNHLYFYWYRQILGQKVEFLVSFYNNEISEKSEIFDDQFSVERPDGSNFTLKIRSTKLEDSAMYFCASSVQETQYFGPGTRLLVL.

The gene calls are TRBV18 and TRBJ2-2; 13 bases line up with TRBD2. Germline V gene data show CDR1 as KGHSH and CDR2 as LQKENI. The CDR3 spans 18 residues. Trimming took 3 bases from V and 5 from J; bases not matched to a gene: 9. The CDR3 protein is CASSPPLAGGPRTGELFF. CDR3 nucleotides: TGTGCCAGCTCACCGCCACTAGCGGGAGGGCCGCGAACCGGGGAGCTGTTTTTT.

In regard to this clone: The junction departs from germline at one end; a sequencing error may be responsible. The chain uses TRBV3-1 and TRBJ2-5; 7 bases line up with TRBD2. Germline V lookup: CDR1 LGHDT, CDR2 YNNKEL (reference sequence). The CDR3 spans 15 residues. The CDR3 bases are TGTGCCAGCAGACAAGATTTGGGGAGGGTTGAGACCAAGTACTTC. Translation: CASRQDLGRVETKYF.

This clone was observed at least ten times. The chain couples TRBV7-8 to TRBJ2-5; D might be TRBD2 (5 bases). Trimming left V 4 bases short and J 7 bases short, with 7 bases between. Germline CDR1 and CDR2: SGHVS and FQNEAQ. The CDR3 has 11 amino acids. The CDR3 coding sequence is TGTGCCAGCAGCTCCGAGGGGACCCAGTACTTC. It yields the protein CASSSEGTQYF.

By share, this clone ranks as medium-sized. The chain employs TRBV28 and TRBJ1-1; D not resolved. V was shortened by 5 bases and J by 0 bases, with 10 bases between the two germline ends. Germline assignment: CDR1 MDHEN and CDR2 SYDVKM. The CDR3 consists of 14 residues. CDR3 amino acids: CASSITRMNTEAFF. The CDR3 DNA is TGTGCCAGCAGTATAACCAGGATGAACACTGAAGCTTTCTTT.

This clone was seen many times. The chain couples TRBV3-1 to TRBJ1-2; a weak D match, TRBD1 (5 bases). This CDR3 has 11 residues. Germline-derived CDR1 and CDR2 are LGHDT and YNNKEL (reference sequence). V was pared by 5 bases and J by 12 bases, with 13 bases between. The CDR3 bases are TGTGCCAGCAGCTCGGGGGAAGGCCACACCTTC. This gives the protein CASSSGEGHTF.

This clone was detected many times. J is TRBJ1-1 and V is TRBV19; D is possibly TRBD1 (6 bases). The CDR3 loop spans 17 amino acids. V was clipped by 7 bases and J by 3 bases, with 24 bases between them. The germline V gene has CDR1 LNHDA and CDR2 SQIVND (reference sequence). The CDR3 loop is CASTPPQGRGSDTEAFF. The CDR3, as DNA: TGTGCCAGTACCCCCCCACAGGGACGCGGAAGTGACACTGAAGCTTTCTTT.